Presented here are 15 T cell receptor beta chains from one specimen sequenced in a study of identical twins' blood T cells. TCRdb used MiXCR to reprocess the 5' RACE reads, holding one entry per CDR3 protein. The table shows 300,000 to 400,000 distinct CDR3 sequences, with over 25% occurring only once. Material: PBMCs. The source of these receptors is a woman between 18 and 50 years old in good health.

This chain joins TRBV6-6 and TRBJ1-1; 7 bases match TRBD1. This CDR3 is 15 amino acids long. CDR1 and CDR2 from the germline V gene are MNHNY and SVGAGI (reference sequence). Germline trimming cut 0 bases from V and 4 bases from J; bases unmatched to any gene: 5. The CDR3 spells CASSYSAGGGTEAFF. In DNA form, the CDR3 reads TGTGCCAGCAGTTACTCGGCAGGGGGGGGCACTGAAGCTTTCTTT.

This chain links TRBV28 with TRBJ2-2; the match to TRBD2 covers 14 bases. The CDR3 is 15 residues long. V lost 11 bases to trimming and J lost 4 bases; unmatched junction nucleotides: 6. Germline loops: CDR1 MDHEN, CDR2 SYDVKM. The CDR3 nucleotides read TGTGCCGGGACTAGCGGGGGTCTGTTCACCGGGGAGCTGTTTTTT. This gives the protein CAGTSGGLFTGELFF.

The CDR3 protein is CSASFGGEQETQYF. DNA of the CDR3: TGCAGTGCTAGTTTTGGCGGGGAACAAGAGACCCAGTACTTC. J is TRBJ2-5 and V is TRBV20-1; TRBD2 is a possible D gene (6 bases). Germline assignment: CDR1 DFQATT and CDR2 SNEGSKA (reference sequence). The germline V and J ends were trimmed by 3 bases and 2 bases, with 13 bases remaining between them. The CDR3 loop spans 14 amino acids.

The genes are TRBV29-1 and TRBJ2-7; the D gene is possibly TRBD1 (6 bases). The CDR3 consists of 12 residues. V lost 6 bases, J lost 3 bases, and 12 bases lay in between. Germline-derived CDR1 and CDR2 are SQVTM and ANQGSEA. This CDR3 reads CSVQQGIYEQYF. The CDR3 coding sequence is TGCAGCGTCCAGCAGGGGATCTACGAGCAGTACTTC.

The chain recombines TRBV11-3 with TRBJ1-2, with D perhaps TRBD1 (5 bases). The CDR3 has 15 residues. With 8 bases removed from V and 3 bases from J, the gap between germline ends came to 19 bases. Germline lookup yields CDR1 SGHNT and CDR2 YENEEA. This CDR3 is CASASEGRFDYGYTF. The DNA of the CDR3 is TGTGCCAGCGCCTCGGAGGGACGGTTCGACTATGGCTACACCTTC.

This clonotype was counted between two and nine times. The V call is TRBV5-1, the J call TRBJ1-2, with a possible D match to TRBD1 (6 bases). V was pared by 2 bases and J by 1 base, with 12 bases between. The CDR3 has 15 amino acids. Germline CDR1 reads SGHRS; CDR2 reads YFSETQ. CDR3 bases: TGCGCCAGCAGCTTTGGAACAGGGATTAACTATGGCTACACCTTC. The encoded protein is CASSFGTGINYGYTF.

This clonotype was seen ten or more times. At one of its ends the junction is not consistent with the germline gene, which may arise from a read error. This chain connects TRBV2 to TRBJ2-3; D is unclear. The CDR3 spans 14 residues. Germline V gene lookup returns CDR1 SNHLY and CDR2 FYNNEI. As DNA, the CDR3 is TGTGCCAGCAGGGAAGACTCCTCTAAAGCCCCGCAGTATTTT. This translates into CASREDSSKAPQYF.

This clonotype came up a few times. A junction boundary mismatches the germline segment, possibly from a read error. This sequence joins TRBV25-1 and TRBJ1-2; D uncertain. Germline values: CDR1 MGHDK, CDR2 SYGVNS. The CDR3 is 13 residues long. This chain's CDR3 is CTSSEPGSNGYTF. CDR3 bases: TGTACCAGCAGTGAACCCGGATCCAATGGCTACACCTTC.

The table lists this clonotype with many counts. This chain connects TRBV24-1 to TRBJ2-6, with D hard to call. This CDR3 is 20 amino acids long. Germline V gene lookup returns CDR1 KGHDR and CDR2 SFDVKD. The ends were cut back, 3 bases at V and 0 bases at J, with 20 bases in the middle. This CDR3 is CATSDAPHGQRSSGANVLTF. DNA of the CDR3: TGTGCCACCAGTGATGCTCCTCACGGGCAAAGGAGCTCTGGGGCCAACGTCCTGACTTTC.

V is TRBV3-1 and J is TRBJ2-1; no firm D call. This CDR3 spans 14 amino acids. V lost 0 bases and J 8 bases, leaving 11 bases between the germline ends. The germline V gene has CDR1 LGHDT and CDR2 YNNKEL (reference sequence). CDR3 DNA: TGTGCCAGCAGCCAAGATCTTGGCTGGGATGAGCAGTTCTTC. Residues: CASSQDLGWDEQFF.

The chain uses TRBV7-2 and TRBJ1-5; D ambiguous. The V end lost 3 bases, the J end lost 7 bases, and 13 bases lay between the germline ends. The CDR3 length is 14 residues. Germline lookup yields CDR1 SGHTA and CDR2 FQGNSA. The CDR3 coding sequence is TGTGCCAGCAGCTTGGGAATTAATAGCCAGCCCCAGCATTTT. It is translated as CASSLGINSQPQHF.

V is TRBV16 and J is TRBJ1-1; D call uncertain. V shed 4 bases and J shed 3 bases, with 12 bases lying between them. The CDR3 runs 14 residues. Germline V lookup: CDR1 KGHSY, CDR2 FQNENV. The CDR3: CASSRTPTYTEAFF. In nucleotides, the CDR3 is TGTGCCAGCAGCCGCACCCCGACGTACACTGAAGCTTTCTTT.

This clonotype was detected a few times. This chain uses TRBV18 with TRBJ1-1; D remains ambiguous. This CDR3 contains 14 residues. From germline, CDR1 is KGHSH and CDR2 LQKENI. V dropped 2 bases and J dropped 0 bases, with 7 bases sitting between them. The DNA of the CDR3 is TGTGCCAGCTCACCAAAGACCATGAACACTGAAGCTTTCTTT. This sequence encodes CASSPKTMNTEAFF.

The rearrangement uses TRBV6-6 and TRBJ1-4; 8 bases agree with TRBD1. V shed 4 bases, J shed 14 bases, and the junction held 9 bases outside the gene matches. Germline-derived CDR1 and CDR2 are MNHNY and SVGAGI (reference sequence). The CDR3 is made up of 13 amino acids. The CDR3 coding sequence is TGTGCCAGCAGTTTACGGGGGGGACAGGTTCTGTTTTTT. Amino acids: CASSLRGGQVLFF.

This clonotype has a handful of counts. The CDR3 spells CASSFDGENYGYTF. In DNA form, the CDR3 reads TGCGCCAGCAGCTTCGACGGGGAGAACTATGGCTACACCTTC. The rearrangement links TRBV5-1 to TRBJ1-2; no definite D call. The CDR3 consists of 14 residues. The V and J ends lost 2 bases and 2 bases respectively, with 10 bases between them. Germline values: CDR1 SGHRS, CDR2 YFSETQ.